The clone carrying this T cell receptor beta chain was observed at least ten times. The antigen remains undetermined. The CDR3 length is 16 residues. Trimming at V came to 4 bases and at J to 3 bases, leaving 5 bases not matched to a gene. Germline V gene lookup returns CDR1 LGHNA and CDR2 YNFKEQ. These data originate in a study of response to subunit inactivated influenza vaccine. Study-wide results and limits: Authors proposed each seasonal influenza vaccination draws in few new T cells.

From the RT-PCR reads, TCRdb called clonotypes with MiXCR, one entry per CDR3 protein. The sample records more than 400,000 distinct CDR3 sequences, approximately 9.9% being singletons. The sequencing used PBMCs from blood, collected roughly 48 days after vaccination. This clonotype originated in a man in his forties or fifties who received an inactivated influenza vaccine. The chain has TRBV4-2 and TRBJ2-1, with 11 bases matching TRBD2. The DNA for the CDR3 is TGTGCCAGCAGCCTGGGACTAGCGGAGAACTACAATGAGCAGTTCTTC. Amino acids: CASSLGLAENYNEQFF.